This T cell receptor (beta chain) derives from a study of blood T cell repertoires in COVID-19. On the study more broadly: Material from acute and convalescent COVID-19 was sourced from the United States, Italy and Spain. Sources were T cells, B-cell-depleted T cells, or PBMCs; the material itself was cDNA or gDNA.

This clone has just a few counts. In the source study's methods: Reference gene primer amplification gave nucleated cell count estimates. Only in-frame clones appear in the TCRdb table, and some are missing; sequencing was by immunoSEQ multiplex PCR. V, J and clone size were drawn from that table, and D and trimming were deduced from the DNA. Of 250,000 to 400,000 clones listed, 80% to 90% are singletons. The germline V gene has CDR1 SNHLY and CDR2 FYNNEI. The CDR3 loop spans 15 amino acids. V trimming: 5 bases; J trimming: 6 bases; junction bases outside the gene matches: 5. The chain combines TRBV2 with TRBJ1-5; 12 positions agree with TRBD1. This receptor was identified in a man aged 50-59 years with active or convalescent COVID-19. The sequencing input was peripheral blood. The CDR3 DNA sequence: TGTGCCAGCAGTCCGGGACAGGGGGCCATTCAGCCCCAGCATTTT. Its translation is CASSPGQGAIQPQHF. Full variable domain (outside the CDR3, taken from reference TRBV2 and TRBJ1-5): EPEVTQTPSHQVTQMGQEVILRCVPISNHLYFYWYRQILGQKVEFLVSFYNNEISEKSEIFDDQFSVERPDGSNFTLKIRSTKLEDSAMYFCASSPGQGAIQPQHFGDGTRLSIL.